One and the same sample provided the 25 T cell receptor beta chains below, sequenced in a study of spatial heterogeneity in lung cancer. TCRdb used MiXCR to reprocess the 5' RACE reads, holding one entry per CDR3 protein. The sample holds about 18,000 distinct CDR3 sequences, roughly a tenth seen once. The study, taken as a whole, reports: Counts that tracked tumor mutation counts were those of expanded intratumoral alpha and beta TCRs.

Their cognate antigens are unknown. The sample's time point: sample taken at primary tumor resection. Here the sequenced sample was lung tumor tissue, taken at surgery. Receptor source: a female donor with early-stage non-small cell lung cancer.

Concerning this clonotype: Little can be read into the size of this beta chain, an off-target read in a library designed for alpha chains. The chain's CDR3 is CASSLQSNQPQHF. CDR3 sequence (DNA): TGTGCCAGCAGCTTACAGAGCAATCAGCCCCAGCATTTT. The chain recombines TRBV11-1 with TRBJ1-5; D gene unclear. The germline V gene encodes CDR1 SGHAT and CDR2 FQDESV (reference sequence). V lost 2 bases to trimming and J lost 1 base, with 3 bases between them. CDR3 length: 13 amino acids.

This clonotype was observed many times. Since the library was made to target alpha chains, this beta chain is a stray read and its abundance is not meaningful. The chain has TRBV5-1 and TRBJ1-5, with 8 positions matching TRBD1. Germline assignment: CDR1 SGHRS and CDR2 YFSETQ. CDR3 length: 15 amino acids. The J segment lost 6 bases and the V segment lost 4 bases, leaving 9 bases of the junction unmatched. DNA for the CDR3: TGCGCCAGCAGCCTTTCGGACAGGGAAGGTCAGCCCCAGCATTTT. Translation gives CASSLSDREGQPQHF.

As to this clonotype: This beta chain appears as a stray read in a library generated for alpha chains; its size is not informative. The genes are TRBV5-1 and TRBJ2-3; no firm D call. V was shortened by 0 bases and J by 6 bases, with 8 bases between the two germline ends. Germline CDR1 is SGHRS and CDR2 is YFSETQ. The length of the CDR3 is 13 residues. CDR3 loop: CASSLGPGDTQYF. In nucleotides, the CDR3 is TGCGCCAGCAGCTTGGGGCCCGGCGATACGCAGTATTTT.

This clonotype was seen a handful of times. Because the library targeted alpha chains, this beta chain is an off-target read whose size means little. V usage is TRBV7-2 and J usage is TRBJ1-6; TRBD1 aligns across 9 bases. In germline, CDR1 is SGHTA, CDR2 FQGNSA. The trim removed 4 bases at V and 7 bases at J, leaving 5 bases unmatched. CDR3 length equals 15 residues. The CDR3 bases are TGTGCCAGCAGCTCGACAGGGGGTTGGAATTCACCCCTCCACTTT. Encoded protein: CASSSTGGWNSPLHF.

By sample fraction, this clonotype is medium-sized. This beta chain is a stray sequence in a library constructed for alpha chains; its clone size is not meaningful. The rearrangement uses TRBV12-3 or TRBV12-4 and TRBJ1-1; no firm D call. V lost 8 bases and J lost 0, with 16 bases in between. This CDR3 region has 15 residues. This CDR3 reads CASVVSLGLNTEAFF. CDR3 nucleotide sequence: TGTGCCAGCGTAGTTTCATTGGGGTTGAACACTGAAGCTTTCTTT.

This clonotype was detected only a few times. Mismatch with germline at one junction end may stem from a read error. With the library built for alpha chains, this beta chain is off target and its frequency is not meaningful. The genes are TRBV7-8 and TRBJ2-7, with D perhaps TRBD1 (5 bases). CDR3 length: 13 residues. In germline, CDR1 is SGHVS, CDR2 FQNEAQ. The DNA of the CDR3 is TGTGCCAGCAGCTTAACATGGCAGGGAAAACCCTCCTTC. It is translated as CASSLTWQGKPSF.

Concerning this clonotype: The library was designed around alpha chains, so this beta chain is a stray read whose abundance carries little weight. The chain is built from TRBV20-1 and TRBJ2-7; 14 nucleotides align to TRBD2. CDR1 and CDR2 from the germline V gene are DFQATT and SNEGSKA (reference sequence). V trimming: 6 bases; J trimming: 5 bases; junction bases outside the gene matches: 9. This CDR3 has 15 residues. Here the CDR3 DNA reads TGCAGTGCCACTACCCTGGGACTAGCGGGGGACGAGCAGTACTTC. Its translation: CSATTLGLAGDEQYF.

This clonotype was counted at least ten times. A library made for alpha chains picked up this beta chain off target, so its size means little. CDR3: CATSAGAYSNEQFF. Here the CDR3 DNA reads TGTGCCACCTCGGCGGGGGCCTACTCCAATGAGCAGTTCTTC. V usage is TRBV12-3 or TRBV12-4 and J usage is TRBJ2-1, with D perhaps TRBD2 (7 bases). This CDR3 has 14 amino acids. The germline V and J ends were trimmed by 10 bases and 6 bases, with 19 bases remaining between them.

This clonotype was counted only a few times. This beta chain came through as a stray read in a library set up for alpha chains, and its size says little. The chain couples TRBV5-1 to TRBJ2-3, with 7 positions matching TRBD2. The CDR3 extends over 14 amino acids. The germline CDR1 and CDR2 sequences are SGHRS and YFSETQ. V was clipped by 3 bases and J by 0 bases; unmatched bases: 1. The DNA of the CDR3 is TGCGCCAGCAGCTCGGGGGGTAGCACAGATACGCAGTATTTT. Translation: CASSSGGSTDTQYF.

A note on this clonotype: This beta chain came through as a stray read in a library set up for alpha chains, and its size says little. J is TRBJ1-2 and V is TRBV5-8; D unresolved. Trimming pared 2 bases from V and 12 bases from J, leaving 14 bases between. The CDR3 spans 12 residues. The germline gives CDR1 SGHTS, CDR2 YDEGEE. CDR3 in DNA: TGTGCCAGCAGCTTCCCGGGTCCTCGTCACACCTTC. It specifies CASSFPGPRHTF.

This clonotype was counted at least ten times. This beta chain was picked up by a library intended for alpha chains and is off target, so its count carries little meaning. The J gene is TRBJ1-1, the V gene TRBV5-5; D perhaps matches TRBD1 (5 bases). Germline values: CDR1 SGHKS, CDR2 YYEKEE (reference sequence). The CDR3 is 12 residues long. Trimming left V 2 bases short and J 5 bases short, with 7 bases between. CDR3 DNA: TGTGCCAGCAGCTTTCGGGGGACTGAAGCTTTCTTT. As protein: CASSFRGTEAFF.

There are many counts of this clonotype. Little can be read into the size of this beta chain, an off-target read in a library designed for alpha chains. The chain couples TRBV5-1 to TRBJ2-7, with 10 bases aligning to TRBD1. Trimming cost V 7 bases and J 1 base; bases outside gene matches: 8. The CDR3 loop spans 15 amino acids. Germline lookup yields CDR1 SGHRS and CDR2 YFSETQ. CDR3: CASRTGGFSSYEQYF. CDR3 nucleotides: TGCGCCAGCCGGACAGGGGGGTTTAGTTCCTACGAGCAGTACTTC.

At least ten counts were recorded for this clonotype. This beta chain is a stray sequence in a library constructed for alpha chains; its clone size is not meaningful. The chain employs TRBV7-8 and TRBJ1-6; no definite D call. The CDR3 is made up of 14 amino acids. Germline assignment: CDR1 SGHVS and CDR2 FQNEAQ. With 5 bases removed from V and 7 bases from J, the gap between germline ends came to 12 bases. The DNA of the CDR3 is TGTGCCAGCAGCCCCGACGGGCGAAATTCACCCCTCCACTTT. It translates to CASSPDGRNSPLHF.

Comment on this clonotype: The library was built for alpha chains, so this beta chain is an off-target read and its size means little. The gene calls are TRBV19 and TRBJ1-5; tentative D call: TRBD1 (5 bases). Germline V gene data show CDR1 as LNHDA and CDR2 as SQIVND (reference sequence). CDR3 length equals 18 residues. Trimming took 5 bases from V and 1 from J, leaving 21 bases between them. The CDR3 loop is CASSRGVETERSNQPQHF. CDR3 coding DNA: TGTGCCAGTAGTCGCGGGGTCGAGACAGAGCGGAGCAATCAGCCCCAGCATTTT.

With regard to this clonotype: This beta chain appears as a stray read in a library generated for alpha chains; its size is not informative. The genes are TRBV11-1 and TRBJ1-4, with a weak D call TRBD1 (5 bases). CDR3 size: 15 residues. Trimming pared 5 bases from V and 6 bases from J, leaving 16 bases between. Germline V gene data show CDR1 as SGHAT and CDR2 as FQDESV (reference sequence). CDR3 residues: CASSTRDREDEKLFF. The CDR3, as DNA: TGTGCCAGCAGCACCCGGGACCGTGAGGATGAAAAACTGTTTTTT.

This clonotype was detected only a few times. A read error may produce the germline difference seen at one junction end. The library was built for alpha chains, so this beta chain is an off-target read and its size means little. The chain combines TRBV28 with TRBJ1-2; perhaps TRBD1 as D (6 bases). The CDR3 sequence is 13 residues long. Germline V lookup: CDR1 MDHEN, CDR2 SYDVKM. The CDR3 here is CASRRARQEGSTF. The DNA for the CDR3 is TGTGCCAGCCGACGGGCTAGACAGGAGGGCTCCACCTTC.

As regards this clonotype: In a library made to pick up alpha chains, this beta chain is a stray read with a size that means little. The J gene is TRBJ2-2, the V gene TRBV7-2, with 7 bases lining up with TRBD2. Germline CDR1 SGHTA, CDR2 FQGNSA. V dropped 3 bases and J dropped 4; count of bases not matched to a gene: 8. The CDR3 is 16 amino acids. The CDR3 nucleotides are TGTGCCAGCAGCTTCATCGAAGCGGGGAGCACCGGGGAGCTGTTTTTT. This translates into CASSFIEAGSTGELFF. Full variable domain (missing parts from reference TRBV7-2 and TRBJ2-2): GAGVSQSPSNKVTEKGKDVELRCDPISGHTALYWYRQSLGQGLEFLIYFQGNSAPDKSGLPSDRFSAERTGGSVSTLTIQRTQQEDSAVYLCASSFIEAGSTGELFFGEGSRLTVL.

This clonotype was seen repeatedly, ten times or more. As an off-target read in a library built for alpha chains, this beta chain has a frequency of little significance. CDR3 bases: TGTGCCAGCAGTTTTAACACGGGGGGCACAGATACGCAGTATTTT. It yields the protein CASSFNTGGTDTQYF. This rearrangement joins TRBV12-3 or TRBV12-4 to TRBJ2-3, with a tentative D call TRBD2 (6 bases). The CDR3 runs 15 residues. V was clipped by 3 bases and J by 1 base, with 11 bases between them.

This clonotype was counted ten times or more. With the library built for alpha chains, this beta chain is off target and its frequency is not meaningful. The V and J genes are TRBV7-2 and TRBJ1-5, with D hard to call. CDR3 length equals 14 residues. Germline CDR1 and CDR2: SGHTA and FQGNSA. V was clipped by 4 bases and J by 6 bases, with 13 bases between them. The CDR3 region has the DNA TGTGCCAGCAGCTCCGGTTACCGCGGTCAGCCCCAGCATTTT. It encodes CASSSGYRGQPQHF.

The table lists this clonotype with many counts. The library was built for alpha chains, so this beta chain is an off-target read and its size means little. This chain joins TRBV30 and TRBJ1-4; 7 bases align to TRBD1. The V and J ends lost 7 bases and 8 bases, in that order; junction bases with no gene match: 7. CDR3 length equals 12 residues. From germline, CDR1 is GTSNPN and CDR2 SVGIG (reference sequence). CDR3: CALQGREEKLFF. Written as DNA, the CDR3 is TGTGCCTTACAGGGGAGAGAAGAAAAACTGTTTTTT.

This clonotype is judged medium-sized (0.01 to 0.1%). With the library built for alpha chains, this beta chain is off target and its frequency is not meaningful. The CDR3 protein is CASSLLTGDFAEQYF. The CDR3 coding sequence is TGTGCCAGCAGCCTTCTCACAGGGGATTTCGCCGAGCAGTACTTC. The rearrangement links TRBV14 to TRBJ2-7; 7 bases map to TRBD1. CDR3 length: 15 amino acids. V lost 4 bases to trimming and J lost 6 bases; unmatched junction nucleotides: 12. Germline CDR1 reads SGHDN; CDR2 reads FVKESK.

Comment on this clonotype: Because the library targeted alpha chains, this beta chain is an off-target read whose size means little. This chain joins TRBV29-1 and TRBJ1-2, with D perhaps matching TRBD1 (5 bases). In germline, CDR1 is SQVTM, CDR2 ANQGSEA. Trimming stripped 6 bases from V and 10 bases from J, with 12 bases between. The CDR3 consists of 10 residues. As DNA, the CDR3 is TGCAGCGTAGAGGAGACAGTCTACACCTTC. It is translated as CSVEETVYTF.

This clonotype showed up many times. The library was designed around alpha chains, so this beta chain is a stray read whose abundance carries little weight. The gene calls are TRBV5-1 and TRBJ2-3; D could derive from TRBD1 or TRBD2 (6 bases each). V gave up 0 bases and J gave up 4 bases, with 15 bases separating them. This CDR3 comprises 16 residues. In germline, CDR1 is SGHRS, CDR2 YFSETQ. CDR3 DNA sequence: TGCGCCAGCAGCTTGGGATTTGGGGGGCACGCAGATACGCAGTATTTT. This sequence encodes CASSLGFGGHADTQYF.

This clonotype was counted at least ten times. With the library built for alpha chains, this beta chain is off target and its frequency is not meaningful. This rearrangement joins TRBV7-6 to TRBJ1-5; TRBD1 is a possible D gene (6 bases). Deletions cut 5 bases from V and 3 bases from J, with 8 bases between. Germline loops: CDR1 SGHVS, CDR2 FNYEAQ. This CDR3 is built from 13 residues. As DNA, the CDR3 is TGTGCCAGCAGCCGGGACAACAATCAGCCCCAGCATTTT. This codes for CASSRDNNQPQHF.

This clonotype was seen ten or more times. For a library built for alpha chains, this beta chain is a stray read; little rests on its size. This chain joins TRBV28 and TRBJ2-7, with TRBD2 matching over 7 bases. The CDR3 is 15 residues long. V gave up 3 bases and J gave up 2 bases; unmatched junction bases: 7. Germline values: CDR1 MDHEN, CDR2 SYDVKM. Here the CDR3 reads CASSLVGGEAYEQYF. In nucleotides, the CDR3 is TGTGCCAGCAGTTTGGTGGGAGGGGAAGCCTACGAGCAGTACTTC.